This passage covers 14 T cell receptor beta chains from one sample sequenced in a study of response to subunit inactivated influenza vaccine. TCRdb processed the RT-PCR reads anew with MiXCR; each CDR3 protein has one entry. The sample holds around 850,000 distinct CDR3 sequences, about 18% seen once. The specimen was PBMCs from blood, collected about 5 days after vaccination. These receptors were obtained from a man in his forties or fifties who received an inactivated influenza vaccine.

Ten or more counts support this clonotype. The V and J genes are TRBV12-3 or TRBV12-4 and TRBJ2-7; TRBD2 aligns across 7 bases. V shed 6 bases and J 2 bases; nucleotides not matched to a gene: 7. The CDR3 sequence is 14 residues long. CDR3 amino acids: CASSSPGGTYEQYF. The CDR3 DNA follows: TGTGCCAGCAGCTCACCGGGAGGAACCTACGAGCAGTACTTC.

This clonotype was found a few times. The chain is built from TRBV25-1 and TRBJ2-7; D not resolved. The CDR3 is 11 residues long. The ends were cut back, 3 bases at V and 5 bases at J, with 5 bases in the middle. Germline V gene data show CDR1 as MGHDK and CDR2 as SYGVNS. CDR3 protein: CASSDPHEQYF. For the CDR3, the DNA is TGTGCCAGCAGTGACCCGCACGAGCAGTACTTC.

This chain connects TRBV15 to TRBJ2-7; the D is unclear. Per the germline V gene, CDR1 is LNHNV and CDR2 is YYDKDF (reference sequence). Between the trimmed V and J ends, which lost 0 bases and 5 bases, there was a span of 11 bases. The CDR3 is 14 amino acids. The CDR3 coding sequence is TGTGCCACCAGCAGAGATTTGGCGGCGGACGAGCAGTACTTC. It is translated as CATSRDLAADEQYF. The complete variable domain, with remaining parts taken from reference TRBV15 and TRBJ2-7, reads DAMVIQNPRYQVTQFGKPVTLSCSQTLNHNVMYWYQQKSSQAPKLLFHYYDKDFNNEADTPDNFQSRRPNTSFCFLDIRSPGLGDTAMYLCATSRDLAADEQYFGPGTRLTVT.

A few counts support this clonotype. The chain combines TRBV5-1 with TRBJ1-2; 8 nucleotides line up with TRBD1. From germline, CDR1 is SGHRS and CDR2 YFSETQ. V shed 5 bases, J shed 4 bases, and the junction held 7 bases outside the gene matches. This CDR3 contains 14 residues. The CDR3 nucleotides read TGCGCCAGCAGGTCACAGGGGGATGGCTATGGCTACACCTTC. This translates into CASRSQGDGYGYTF.

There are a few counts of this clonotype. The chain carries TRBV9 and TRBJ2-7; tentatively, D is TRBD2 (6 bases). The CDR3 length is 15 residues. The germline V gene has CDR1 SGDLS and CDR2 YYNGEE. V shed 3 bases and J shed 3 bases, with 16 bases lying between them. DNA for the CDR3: TGTGCCAGCAGCGCACAACCTAGCGCGTTCTACGAGCAGTACTTC. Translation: CASSAQPSAFYEQYF.

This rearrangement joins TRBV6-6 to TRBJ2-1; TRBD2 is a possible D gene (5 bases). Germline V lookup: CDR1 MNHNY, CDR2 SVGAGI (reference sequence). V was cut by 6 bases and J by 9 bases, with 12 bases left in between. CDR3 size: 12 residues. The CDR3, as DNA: TGTGCCAGCAGCCCGGGGTTTAGTGAGCAGTTCTTC. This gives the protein CASSPGFSEQFF.

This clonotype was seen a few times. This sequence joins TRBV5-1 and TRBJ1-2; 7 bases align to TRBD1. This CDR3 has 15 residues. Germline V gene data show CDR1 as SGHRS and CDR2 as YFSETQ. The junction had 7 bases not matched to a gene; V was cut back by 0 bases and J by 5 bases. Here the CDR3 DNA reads TGCGCCAGCAGCTTGGCCGGACAGGAACCTTATGGCTACACCTTC. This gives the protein CASSLAGQEPYGYTF.

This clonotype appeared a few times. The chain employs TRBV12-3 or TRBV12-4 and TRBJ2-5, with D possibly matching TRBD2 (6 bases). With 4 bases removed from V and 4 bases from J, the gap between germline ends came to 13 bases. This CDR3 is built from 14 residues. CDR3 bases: TGTGCCAGCAGTTCCCCCGGGGGACGAGAGACCCAGTACTTC. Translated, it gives CASSSPGGRETQYF.

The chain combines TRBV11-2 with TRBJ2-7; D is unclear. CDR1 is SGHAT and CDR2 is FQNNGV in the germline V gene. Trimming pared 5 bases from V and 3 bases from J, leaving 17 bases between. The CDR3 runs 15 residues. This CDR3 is CASSQNRGRNYEQYF. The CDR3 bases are TGTGCCAGCAGCCAAAACCGCGGCAGAAACTACGAGCAGTACTTC.

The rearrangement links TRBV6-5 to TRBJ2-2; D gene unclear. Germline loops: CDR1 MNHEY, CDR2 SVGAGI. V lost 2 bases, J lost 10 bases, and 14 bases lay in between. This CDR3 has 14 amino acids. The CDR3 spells CASSYGEIPLELFF. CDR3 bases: TGTGCCAGCAGTTACGGGGAAATTCCCCTGGAGCTGTTTTTT.

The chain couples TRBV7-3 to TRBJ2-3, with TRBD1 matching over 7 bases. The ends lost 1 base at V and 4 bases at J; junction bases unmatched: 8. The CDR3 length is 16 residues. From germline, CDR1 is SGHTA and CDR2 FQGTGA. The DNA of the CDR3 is TGTGCCAGCAGCTTAAGTGTGGGGACAGACCCAGATACGCAGTATTTT. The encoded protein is CASSLSVGTDPDTQYF.

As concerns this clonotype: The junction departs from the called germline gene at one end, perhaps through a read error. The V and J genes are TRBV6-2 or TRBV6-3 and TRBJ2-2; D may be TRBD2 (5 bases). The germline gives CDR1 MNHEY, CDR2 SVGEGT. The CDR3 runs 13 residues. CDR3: CASSPDRVGELYF. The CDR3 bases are TGTGCCAGCAGTCCGGACCGGGTCGGGGAGCTGTATTTT.

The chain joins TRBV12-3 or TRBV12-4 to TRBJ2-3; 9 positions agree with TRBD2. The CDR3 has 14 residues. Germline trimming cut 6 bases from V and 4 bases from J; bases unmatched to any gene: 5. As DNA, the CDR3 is TGTGCCAGCAGCCAAAGCGGGGGGTCAGATACGCAGTATTTT. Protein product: CASSQSGGSDTQYF.

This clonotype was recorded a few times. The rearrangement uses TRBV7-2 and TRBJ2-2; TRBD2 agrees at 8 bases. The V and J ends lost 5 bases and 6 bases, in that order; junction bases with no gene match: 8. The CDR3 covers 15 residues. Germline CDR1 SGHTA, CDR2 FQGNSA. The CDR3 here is CASSQPGLGPGELFF. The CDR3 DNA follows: TGTGCCAGCAGCCAACCGGGACTAGGCCCCGGGGAGCTGTTTTTT.